This T cell receptor (beta chain) was sequenced during a study of identical twins. CDR3 length: 17 amino acids. From germline, CDR1 is SGHRS and CDR2 YFSETQ. J gave up 0 bases and V 4 bases, and 4 bases lay outside the gene matches. One entry per CDR3 protein results from TCRdb running MiXCR on the 5' RACE reads. The profile covers some 790,000 distinct CDR3 sequences, with about 20% appearing a single time and roughly 14% taken by the ten largest. This clonotype showed up just a few times. These sequences were also reported in another study, on T cells expressing NK-cell markers.

The TCR comes from a woman between 18 and 30 years old in good health. The gene calls are TRBV5-1 and TRBJ2-6; 10 bases match TRBD1. Sequenced: PBMCs. The CDR3 region has the DNA TGCGCCAGCAGCAGGGACAGGGGAAGCTCTGGGGCCAACGTCCTGACTTTC. It translates to CASSRDRGSSGANVLTF.